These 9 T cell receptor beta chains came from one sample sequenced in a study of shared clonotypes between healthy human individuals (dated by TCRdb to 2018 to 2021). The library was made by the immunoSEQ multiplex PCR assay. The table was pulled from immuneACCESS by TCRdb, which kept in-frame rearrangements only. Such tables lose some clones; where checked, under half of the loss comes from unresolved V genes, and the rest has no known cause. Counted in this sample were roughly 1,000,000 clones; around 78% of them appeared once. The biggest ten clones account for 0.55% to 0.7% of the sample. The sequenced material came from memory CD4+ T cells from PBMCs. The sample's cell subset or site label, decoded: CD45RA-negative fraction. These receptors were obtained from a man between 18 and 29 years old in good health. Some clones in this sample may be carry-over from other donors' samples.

The CDR3 nucleotides read TGTGCCAGCTCACCACTAGCGGGAGGGCAGTACAATGAGCAGTTCTTC. It yields the protein CASSPLAGGQYNEQFF. The V and J genes are TRBV18 and TRBJ2-1, with TRBD2 matching over 11 bases. J lost 4 bases, V lost 1 base, and 3 bases had no gene match. The germline gives CDR1 KGHSH, CDR2 LQKENI. The CDR3 covers 16 residues.

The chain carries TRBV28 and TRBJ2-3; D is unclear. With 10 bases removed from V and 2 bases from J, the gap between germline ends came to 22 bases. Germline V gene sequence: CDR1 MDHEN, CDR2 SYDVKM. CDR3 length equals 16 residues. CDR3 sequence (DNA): TGTGCCACCCGGGCCCAAAGGGCTGTAGCCACAGATACGCAGTATTTT. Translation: CATRAQRAVATDTQYF.

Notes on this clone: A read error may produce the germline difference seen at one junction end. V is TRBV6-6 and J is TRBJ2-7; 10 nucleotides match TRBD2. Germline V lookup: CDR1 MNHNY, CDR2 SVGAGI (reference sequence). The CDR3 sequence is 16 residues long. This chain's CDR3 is CAISGPSGSSGYEQYF. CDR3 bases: TGTGCCATCAGTGGGCCTAGCGGGAGTAGCGGCTACGAGCAGTACTTC.

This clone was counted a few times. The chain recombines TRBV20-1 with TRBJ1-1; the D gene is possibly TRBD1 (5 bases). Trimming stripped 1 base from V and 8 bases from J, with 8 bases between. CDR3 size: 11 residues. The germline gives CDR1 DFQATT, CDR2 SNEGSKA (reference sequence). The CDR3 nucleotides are TGCAGTGCTAGAGTGGGGGGAGAAGCTTTCTTT. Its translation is CSARVGGEAFF.

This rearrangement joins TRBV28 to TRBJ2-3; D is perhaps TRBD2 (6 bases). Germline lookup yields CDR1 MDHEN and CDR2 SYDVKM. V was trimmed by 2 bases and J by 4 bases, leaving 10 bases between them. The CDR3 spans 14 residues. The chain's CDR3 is CASSLGVAADTQYF. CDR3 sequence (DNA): TGTGCCAGCAGTTTAGGAGTAGCGGCAGATACGCAGTATTTT.

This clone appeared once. The CDR3 nucleotides are TGTGCCAGCAGTTTATACTCAGCCGGGAGTACTGAAGCTTTCTTT. This codes for CASSLYSAGSTEAFF. This sequence joins TRBV27 and TRBJ1-1, with D unclear. The V end lost 1 base, the J end lost 5 bases, and 14 bases lay between the germline ends. There are 15 residues in the CDR3. Germline V lookup: CDR1 MNHEY, CDR2 SMNVEV (reference sequence).

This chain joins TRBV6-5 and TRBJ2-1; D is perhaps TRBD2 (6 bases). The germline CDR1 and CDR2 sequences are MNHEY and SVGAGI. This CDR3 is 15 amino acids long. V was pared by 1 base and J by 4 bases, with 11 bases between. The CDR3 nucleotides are TGTGCCAGCAGTTACTTGCGGGGTCGATACAATGAGCAGTTCTTC. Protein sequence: CASSYLRGRYNEQFF.

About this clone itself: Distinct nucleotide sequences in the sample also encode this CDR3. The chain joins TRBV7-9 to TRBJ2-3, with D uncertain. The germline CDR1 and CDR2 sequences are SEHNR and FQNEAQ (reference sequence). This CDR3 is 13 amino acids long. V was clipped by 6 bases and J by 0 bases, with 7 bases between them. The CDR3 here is CASSPPSTDTQYF. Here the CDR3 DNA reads TGTGCCAGCAGTCCTCCTAGCACAGATACGCAGTATTTT.

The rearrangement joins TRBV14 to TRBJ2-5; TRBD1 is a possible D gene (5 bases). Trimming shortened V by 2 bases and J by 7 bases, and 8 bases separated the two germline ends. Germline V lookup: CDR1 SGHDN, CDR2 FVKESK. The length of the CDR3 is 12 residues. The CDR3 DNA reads TGTGCCAGCAGCCAATGGGGCGGGACCCAGTACTTC. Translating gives CASSQWGGTQYF. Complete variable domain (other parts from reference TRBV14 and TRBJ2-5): EAGVTQFPSHSVIEKGQTVTLRCDPISGHDNLYWYRRVMGKEIKFLLHFVKESKQDESGMPNNRFLAERTGGTYSTLKVQPAELEDSGVYFCASSQWGGTQYFGPGTRLLVL.